The clone carrying this TCR beta chain was observed a few times. Its antigen is unknown. This record comes from a study of early T cells in non-severe SARS-CoV-2 infection. Study summary: Sequencing used unsorted whole-blood bulk RNA, so chains lack pairing. Points from the study as a whole: Using VDJdb, the matching emphasized anti-spike CD8 responses while missing private and CD4 specificities.

In germline, CDR1 is SQVTM, CDR2 ANQGSEA. The V end was cut by 4 bases, the J end by 2 bases, with 5 bases between. The CDR3 extends over 11 amino acids. Tagging with unique molecular identifiers was applied to individual cDNA molecules. TCRdb independently ran MiXCR on the 5' RACE reads; one entry per CDR3 protein. The sample consists of over 85,000 distinct CDR3 sequences, around 17% of them appearing once. The TCR comes from an adult who was a healthcare worker with PCR-confirmed SARS-CoV-2 infection or an uninfected control (not recorded which). The chain is built from TRBV29-1 and TRBJ2-5; no firm D call. The sequenced sample consisted of whole blood. The CDR3 DNA sequence: TGCAGCGTTGTTCCTCAAGAGACCCAGTACTTC. Encoded protein: CSVVPQETQYF.